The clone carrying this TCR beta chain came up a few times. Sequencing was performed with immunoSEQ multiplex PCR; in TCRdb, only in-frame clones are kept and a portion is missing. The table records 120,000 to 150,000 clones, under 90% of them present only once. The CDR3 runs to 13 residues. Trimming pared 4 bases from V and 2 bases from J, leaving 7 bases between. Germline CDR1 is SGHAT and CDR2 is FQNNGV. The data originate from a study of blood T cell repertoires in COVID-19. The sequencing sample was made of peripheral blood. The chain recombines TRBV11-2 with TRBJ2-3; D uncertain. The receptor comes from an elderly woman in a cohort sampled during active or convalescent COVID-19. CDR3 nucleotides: TGTGCCAGCAGCTACATCCTCACAGATACGCAGTATTTT. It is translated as CASSYILTDTQYF.